The 23 T cell receptor beta chains reported below all come from one sample, sequenced in a study of T cell responses to AZD1222 COVID-19 vaccine. Assay used: immunoSEQ multiplex PCR; TCRdb lists only in-frame clones, some missing. The sample includes 100,000 or so clones, more than 70% of them seen just once. The material sequenced was peripheral blood, taken 28 days after the second AZD1222 dose. The receptors were sampled from an adult who received the AZD1222 COVID-19 vaccine.

V is TRBV29-1 and J is TRBJ2-7, with 13 bases aligning to TRBD2. The germline CDR1 and CDR2 sequences are SQVTM and ANQGSEA. V shed 4 bases, J shed 0 bases, and the junction held 6 bases outside the gene matches. CDR3 length: 16 residues. The CDR3 loop reads CSVGGRTSGSSYEQYF. The CDR3 DNA reads as TGCAGCGTTGGAGGGCGGACTAGCGGGAGCTCCTACGAGCAGTACTTC.

This clone was observed a single time. This chain uses TRBV7-2 with TRBJ2-3, with D perhaps TRBD1 (8 bases). V shed 5 bases and J shed 5 bases, with 17 bases lying between them. Germline V gene data show CDR1 as SGHTA and CDR2 as FQGNSA. This CDR3 region has 15 residues. CDR3 residues: CASSIRGRGIDTQYF. CDR3 in DNA: TGTGCCAGCAGCATCAGGGGGCGGGGGATAGATACGCAGTATTTT.

Regarding this clone: The junction departs from the called germline gene at one end, perhaps through a read error. The genes are TRBV11-2 and TRBJ1-2; D not certain. The CDR3 runs to 12 residues. Germline V gene lookup returns CDR1 SGHAT and CDR2 FQNNGV. The CDR3 here is CASSLGPQETDF. The CDR3 bases are TGTGCCAGCAGCTTAGGACCCCAGGAGACCGACTTC.

CDR3 nucleotides: TGCGCCAGCAGCGATCTGCGGAGGGCTAGCGGAAGGGGGACAGATACGCAGTATTTT. It encodes CASSDLRRASGRGTDTQYF. The rearrangement uses TRBV10-1 and TRBJ2-3; perhaps TRBD2 as D (7 bases). This CDR3 has 19 residues. Per germline, CDR1 WNHNN and CDR2 SYGVQD (reference sequence). V lost 6 bases, J lost 3 bases, and 28 bases lay in between.

The chain carries TRBV28 and TRBJ2-7; D is undetermined. In germline, CDR1 is MDHEN, CDR2 SYDVKM. The CDR3 is 13 amino acids. The V and J ends lost 2 bases and 8 bases respectively, with 13 bases between them. The CDR3 loop reads CASSLHYAGQQYF. DNA for the CDR3: TGTGCCAGCAGTTTACATTACGCTGGCCAGCAGTACTTC.

The table lists this clone with a count of one. The rearrangement joins TRBV18 to TRBJ1-1; D uncertain. Trimming shortened V by 6 bases and J by 1 base, and 12 bases separated the two germline ends. The CDR3 runs to 14 residues. CDR1 and CDR2 from the germline V gene are KGHSH and LQKENI. The CDR3 DNA sequence: TGTGCCAGCTCTCCTATGGACGGGAACACTGAAGCTTTCTTT. It codes for CASSPMDGNTEAFF.

This rearrangement joins TRBV30 to TRBJ1-4; a weak D match, TRBD1 (5 bases). Germline loops: CDR1 GTSNPN, CDR2 SVGIG (reference sequence). The CDR3 runs 15 residues. Trimming shortened V by 4 bases and J by 7 bases, and 19 bases separated the two germline ends. The CDR3 protein is CAWTLTGRATEKLFF. CDR3 DNA: TGTGCCTGGACCCTCACGGGCAGGGCAACTGAAAAACTGTTTTTT.

The J gene is TRBJ1-1, the V gene TRBV5-1; perhaps TRBD1 as D (5 bases). CDR1 SGHRS and CDR2 YFSETQ come from the germline V gene. The V and J ends lost 0 bases and 4 bases respectively, with 10 bases between them. CDR3 length: 14 amino acids. This chain's CDR3 is CASSLDKGTTEAFF. The CDR3 nucleotides read TGCGCCAGCAGCTTGGATAAGGGGACCACTGAAGCTTTCTTT.

This clone was seen a few times. This rearrangement joins TRBV7-8 to TRBJ1-1; no clear D. The V gene's germline CDR1 is SGHVS and CDR2 FQNEAQ. The CDR3 has 13 amino acids. The V gene lost 0 bases and the J gene lost 8 bases, with 10 bases spanning the gap. The CDR3 coding sequence is TGTGCCAGCAGCTTAGCGCAGAAGGGAGAAGCTTTCTTT. Amino acid sequence: CASSLAQKGEAFF. The variable domain in full, completed from reference TRBV7-8 and TRBJ1-1, reads GAGVSQSPRYKVAKRGQDVALRCDPISGHVSLFWYQQALGQGPEFLTYFQNEAQLDKSGLPSDRFFAERPEGSVSTLKIQRTQQEDSAVYLCASSLAQKGEAFFGQGTRLTVV.

V is TRBV30 and J is TRBJ1-5; D ambiguous. V dropped 4 bases and J dropped 5 bases, with 15 bases sitting between them. This CDR3 contains 14 residues. Per the germline V gene, CDR1 is GTSNPN and CDR2 is SVGIG (reference sequence). The CDR3 region has the DNA TGTGCCTGGACTCGACGGTGGGAAGATCAGCCCCAGCATTTT. Amino acid sequence: CAWTRRWEDQPQHF. Together with reference TRBV30 and TRBJ1-5, the CDR3 gives the full variable domain: SQTIHQWPATLVQPVGSPLSLECTVEGTSNPNLYWYRQAAGRGLQLLFYSVGIGQISSEVPQNLSASRPQDRQFILSSKKLLLSDSGFYLCAWTRRWEDQPQHFGDGTRLSIL.

This clone was counted between two and nine times. This sequence joins TRBV28 and TRBJ2-1, with TRBD1 identical over 9 bases. Germline-derived CDR1 and CDR2 are MDHEN and SYDVKM. With 6 bases clipped from V and 5 bases from J, the junction kept 8 bases outside the gene matches. The CDR3 is 15 amino acids. CDR3 in DNA: TGTGCCAGCAGCAATGAGGGACAGGGTAACAATGAGCAGTTCTTC. As protein: CASSNEGQGNNEQFF.

CDR3 protein: CASSPRTTRPALETQYF. The CDR3 DNA reads TGTGCCAGCAGCCCGAGAACGACCCGCCCCGCATTAGAGACCCAGTACTTC. The V call is TRBV14, the J call TRBJ2-5, with D unresolved. Germline V gene lookup returns CDR1 SGHDN and CDR2 FVKESK. V was trimmed by 4 bases and J by 4 bases, leaving 22 bases between them. The CDR3 covers 17 residues.

This CDR3 reads CAWTIRAGLTGELFF. The CDR3 DNA is TGTGCCTGGACCATCCGGGCCGGGCTTACCGGGGAGCTGTTTTTT. This chain joins TRBV30 and TRBJ2-2; D ambiguous. This CDR3 has 15 residues. The germline V and J ends were trimmed by 4 bases and 5 bases, with 17 bases remaining between them. Germline V CDR1 and CDR2: GTSNPN, SVGIG (reference sequence).

The V call is TRBV2, the J call TRBJ1-3; D is unclear. The CDR3 loop spans 14 amino acids. Germline CDR1 SNHLY, CDR2 FYNNEI. V gave up 6 bases and J gave up 4 bases, with 13 bases separating them. Here the CDR3 reads CASSLGRVGNTIYF. In DNA, the CDR3 is TGTGCCAGCAGCCTCGGGAGGGTCGGAAACACCATATATTTT.

The chain couples TRBV10-2 to TRBJ1-6; perhaps TRBD1 as D (6 bases). This CDR3 comprises 15 residues. CDR1 is WSHSY, CDR2 SAAADI, per germline. With 3 bases removed from V and 6 bases from J, the gap between germline ends came to 12 bases. The CDR3 DNA follows: TGCGCCAGCAGTGACCGGGGGGCGCGTAATTCACCCCTCCACTTT. Translation gives CASSDRGARNSPLHF.

This chain connects TRBV27 to TRBJ2-7; D not certain. The CDR3 length is 10 residues. The ends were cut back, 4 bases at V and 5 bases at J, with 3 bases in the middle. CDR1 is MNHEY, CDR2 SMNVEV, per germline (reference sequence). The CDR3: CASSYHEQYF. Written as DNA, the CDR3 is TGTGCCAGCAGTTACCACGAGCAGTACTTC.

This sequence joins TRBV1 and TRBJ1-2. TRBV1 is annotated as a pseudogene. The CDR3 has 15 residues. CDR3 nucleotides: TGCACCAGCAGCCAGACACCGAAGGGTCTCTATGGCTACACCTTC. Protein sequence: CTSSQTPKGLYGYTF.

V and J are TRBV7-6 and TRBJ2-7, with 7 nucleotides matching TRBD2. This CDR3 is built from 15 residues. Germline V lookup: CDR1 SGHVS, CDR2 FNYEAQ. V shed 0 bases and J 7 bases; nucleotides not matched to a gene: 9. The CDR3 DNA is TGTGCCAGCAGCTTAGCGACTGACGGAGCGGGGGAGCAGTACTTC. As protein: CASSLATDGAGEQYF. The complete variable domain, with remaining parts taken from reference TRBV7-6 and TRBJ2-7, reads GAGVSQSPRYKVTKRGQDVALRCDPISGHVSLYWYRQALGQGPEFLTYFNYEAQQDKSGLPNDRFSAERPEGSISTLTIQRTEQRDSAMYRCASSLATDGAGEQYFGPGTRLTVT.

A single count supports this clone. The chain couples TRBV10-2 to TRBJ1-1; TRBD1 agrees at 7 bases. V dropped 8 bases and J dropped 4; count of bases not matched to a gene: 7. Germline CDR1 is WSHSY and CDR2 is SAAADI. There are 13 residues in the CDR3. The CDR3 DNA follows: TGCGCCAGCCAGGGGGGGGCTAGCACTGAAGCTTTCTTT. Protein sequence: CASQGGASTEAFF.

The chain combines TRBV24-1 with TRBJ1-1, with D maybe TRBD1 (5 bases). V lost 3 bases to trimming and J lost 3 bases, with 10 bases between them. Germline values: CDR1 KGHDR, CDR2 SFDVKD. The CDR3 runs to 14 residues. For the CDR3, the DNA is TGTGCCACCAGTGATGGGGGGGAATACACTGAAGCTTTCTTT. Translating it yields CATSDGGEYTEAFF.

The gene calls are TRBV19 and TRBJ2-5; a weak D match, TRBD2 (7 bases). The V gene lost 6 bases and the J gene lost 2 bases, with 22 bases spanning the gap. This CDR3 has 17 residues. Germline CDR1 and CDR2: LNHDA and SQIVND (reference sequence). The CDR3: CASSPGGHPKPQETQYF. In nucleotides, the CDR3 is TGTGCCAGTAGCCCCGGGGGGCATCCTAAACCTCAAGAGACCCAGTACTTC.

The chain recombines TRBV5-1 with TRBJ1-1; 8 nucleotides align to TRBD1. The CDR3 sequence is 14 residues long. Trimming took 7 bases from V and 1 from J; bases not matched to a gene: 6. The germline gives CDR1 SGHRS, CDR2 YFSETQ. Written as DNA, the CDR3 is TGCGCCAGCGGTCAAGGGACAGGGAACACTGAAGCTTTCTTT. Protein sequence: CASGQGTGNTEAFF.

The chain is built from TRBV7-9 and TRBJ1-4; D is unclear. The CDR3 runs to 15 residues. Trimming cost V 3 bases and J 8 bases, with 16 bases left between them. Germline CDR1 is SEHNR and CDR2 is FQNEAQ (reference sequence). The DNA for the CDR3 is TGTGCCAGCAGCTTTGAGGGCCAGGTTTCGGAAAAACTGTTTTTT. Translating gives CASSFEGQVSEKLFF.